What follows are 20 T cell receptor beta chains derived from one specimen sequenced in a study of regulatory T cells in long-lasting Graves disease. Relying on iRepertoire HTBI primers and Arm-PCR of CDR3 regions, the team built TCR beta libraries. Each CDR3 protein is one row after TCRdb ran MiXCR on the multiplex PCR reads. The table shows over 350,000 distinct CDR3 sequences, with less than 25% occurring only once. Noted time point: persistent/refractory GD, antithyroid drugs over 5 years with positive TRAb. From PBMCs, RNA was extracted and then used to make the TCR library. The sample here was peripheral blood mononuclear cells (PBMCs), taken when the disease was refractory, from a patient treated with antithyroid drugs. The receptors originated from a female donor with Graves disease.

The V gene is TRBV7-2, the J gene TRBJ2-1, with D possibly TRBD1 on 6 matching bases. The CDR3 consists of 17 residues. CDR1 SGHTA and CDR2 FQGNSA come from the germline V gene. The ends were cut back, 6 bases at V and 7 bases at J, with 25 bases in the middle. This CDR3 reads CASSSRYGTLELNEQFF. As DNA, the CDR3 is TGTGCCAGCAGTTCAAGATATGGGACACTGGAGTTGAATGAGCAGTTCTTC.

This rearrangement joins TRBV6-1 to TRBJ2-7, with TRBD1 matching over 10 bases. Germline CDR1 reads MNHNS; CDR2 reads SASEGT. CDR3 size: 17 residues. V shed 6 bases and J 3 bases; nucleotides not matched to a gene: 14. CDR3 residues: CASRLRTGGSGYYEQYF. The CDR3 DNA reads TGTGCCAGCAGGCTACGGACAGGGGGTAGCGGGTACTACGAGCAGTACTTC.

The CDR3 loop reads CASSPRAVALSAKNIQYF. Here the CDR3 DNA reads TGTGCCAGCAGCCCTAGGGCGGTAGCGTTGTCAGCCAAAAACATTCAGTACTTC. The chain is built from TRBV11-2 and TRBJ2-4; D may be TRBD2 (5 bases). Per germline, CDR1 SGHAT and CDR2 FQNNGV. V gave up 5 bases and J gave up 0 bases, with 20 bases separating them. CDR3 length: 18 residues.

This clonotype was seen at least ten times. The J gene is TRBJ1-5, the V gene TRBV12-3 or TRBV12-4; perhaps TRBD1 as D (5 bases). V was pared by 3 bases and J by 3 bases, with 9 bases between. The CDR3 has 14 amino acids. The CDR3 reads CASSFWGINQPQHF. The CDR3 nucleotides are TGTGCCAGCAGTTTCTGGGGGATCAATCAGCCCCAGCATTTT.

The V call is TRBV4-3, the J call TRBJ1-1, with D perhaps TRBD1 (5 bases). This CDR3 contains 18 residues. The germline gives CDR1 LGHNA, CDR2 YSLEER. Trimming removed 1 base at V and 1 base at J, with 19 bases between. In DNA form, the CDR3 reads TGCGCCAGCAGCCAAGGCAAACTAGGGCAGGGCTGGAACACTGAAGCTTTCTTT. It yields the protein CASSQGKLGQGWNTEAFF.

This clonotype was picked up a small number of times. The chain recombines TRBV4-3 with TRBJ2-5, with 10 bases lining up with TRBD2. The junction had 9 bases not matched to a gene; V was cut back by 0 bases and J by 5 bases. The CDR3 loop spans 17 amino acids. Germline CDR1 and CDR2: LGHNA and YSLEER. The CDR3 spells CASSQDGGLAQGETQYF. The CDR3 DNA reads as TGCGCCAGCAGCCAAGATGGGGGACTAGCGCAGGGGGAGACCCAGTACTTC.

This rearrangement joins TRBV24-1 to TRBJ2-3; the D is unclear. Germline lookup yields CDR1 KGHDR and CDR2 SFDVKD. V was trimmed by 5 bases and J by 0 bases, leaving 11 bases between them. The CDR3 totals 15 residues. DNA of the CDR3: TGTGCCACCAGTGGGCCAGCGTCTAGCACAGATACGCAGTATTTT. Residues: CATSGPASSTDTQYF.

This clonotype was seen at least ten times. The chain recombines TRBV6-1 with TRBJ1-2; no firm D call. CDR3 size: 13 residues. The germline gives CDR1 MNHNS, CDR2 SASEGT. Trimming removed 8 bases at V and 7 bases at J, with 17 bases between. CDR3 sequence: CASVGLTTGGYTF. DNA for the CDR3: TGTGCCAGCGTAGGGTTAACGACGGGTGGCTACACCTTC.

This clonotype came up many times. V usage is TRBV28 and J usage is TRBJ1-1; D may be TRBD1 (6 bases). Germline V gives CDR1 MDHEN, CDR2 SYDVKM. V lost 8 bases and J lost 1, with 14 bases in between. This CDR3 comprises 14 residues. CDR3 nucleotides: TGTGCCAGCTGGGGGGCGGCGGAGAACACTGAAGCTTTCTTT. Amino acid sequence: CASWGAAENTEAFF.

This clonotype has more than one count but fewer than ten. The V and J genes are TRBV20-1 and TRBJ1-5, with 7 bases matching TRBD1. The V gene's germline CDR1 is DFQATT and CDR2 SNEGSKA (reference sequence). The CDR3 has 14 amino acids. V lost 4 bases to trimming and J lost 4 bases; unmatched junction nucleotides: 7. The CDR3 loop reads CSANTGVGNQPQHF. CDR3 DNA: TGCAGTGCTAATACAGGGGTCGGAAATCAGCCCCAGCATTTT.

The V call is TRBV7-6, the J call TRBJ2-6, with D unclear. Germline V CDR1 and CDR2: SGHVS, FNYEAQ. Trimming stripped 2 bases from V and 3 bases from J, with 8 bases between. This CDR3 has 15 residues. The CDR3 loop reads CASSLQLGGANVLTF. CDR3 in DNA: TGTGCCAGCAGCTTACAGCTAGGTGGGGCCAACGTCCTGACTTTC.

The chain joins TRBV2 to TRBJ2-3; 10 nucleotides agree with TRBD2. Germline lookup yields CDR1 SNHLY and CDR2 FYNNEI. The CDR3 runs 16 residues. With V trimmed by 7 bases and J by 0 bases, 7 bases remained unmatched. CDR3 in amino acids: CASKPLAGPSTDTQYF. The CDR3 DNA reads TGTGCCAGCAAACCACTAGCGGGACCTAGCACAGATACGCAGTATTTT.

At least ten counts were recorded for this clonotype. CDR3 sequence: CASSITGTGSGYTF. The CDR3 nucleotides are TGTGCCAGCAGTATCACCGGGACAGGGTCTGGCTACACCTTC. The V and J genes are TRBV28 and TRBJ1-2; 9 bases fit TRBD1. V dropped 5 bases and J dropped 7; count of bases not matched to a gene: 8. The CDR3 runs 14 residues. The germline V gene encodes CDR1 MDHEN and CDR2 SYDVKM.

This clonotype was detected ten times or more. The chain carries TRBV2 and TRBJ1-2; TRBD1 agrees at 8 bases. The CDR3 totals 14 residues. With V trimmed by 4 bases and J by 8 bases, 9 bases remained unmatched. CDR1 and CDR2 (germline): SNHLY, FYNNEI. The CDR3 sequence is CASSVTQGAEGYTF. In DNA, the CDR3 is TGTGCCAGCAGTGTTACCCAGGGGGCCGAGGGCTACACCTTC.

The table lists this clonotype with a few counts. This chain links TRBV29-1 with TRBJ2-7, with D unclear. The CDR3 length is 11 residues. Germline V gene sequence: CDR1 SQVTM, CDR2 ANQGSEA. Trimming took 5 bases from V and 3 from J, leaving 8 bases between them. The CDR3 is CSVSLHYEQYF. CDR3 in DNA: TGCAGCGTTTCACTCCACTACGAGCAGTACTTC.

This clonotype was observed a single time. The genes are TRBV28 and TRBJ2-1; 12 nucleotides agree with TRBD2. The germline V gene encodes CDR1 MDHEN and CDR2 SYDVKM. With V trimmed by 4 bases and J by 9 bases, 16 bases remained unmatched. The CDR3 consists of 18 residues. In DNA form, the CDR3 reads TGTGCCAGCAGTTCCCCGGGACTAGCGGGTGTAAGACGTAGTGAGCAGTTCTTC. This encodes CASSSPGLAGVRRSEQFF.

This clonotype was found many times. This rearrangement joins TRBV11-2 to TRBJ1-5; 9 bases fit TRBD1. V lost 5 bases, J lost 3 bases, and 5 bases stayed unmatched. The CDR3 is 15 residues long. The V gene's germline CDR1 is SGHAT and CDR2 FQNNGV. CDR3 region: CASSTGDRDNQPQHF. CDR3 DNA sequence: TGTGCCAGCAGCACAGGGGACAGGGACAATCAGCCCCAGCATTTT.

The rearrangement joins TRBV10-3 to TRBJ2-1; 12 bases are a match to TRBD1. Germline CDR1 is ENHRY and CDR2 is SYGVKD. Trimming removed 6 bases from V and 9 bases from J; junction bases left unmatched: 6. CDR3 size: 14 residues. The CDR3 region has the DNA TGTGCCATCAGCGAGGGACAGGGGGCTGCTGAGCAGTTCTTC. Translating gives CAISEGQGAAEQFF.

This clonotype was counted between two and nine times. This chain uses TRBV19 with TRBJ1-5; 7 nucleotides align to TRBD1. Germline lookup yields CDR1 LNHDA and CDR2 SQIVND (reference sequence). This CDR3 is 16 amino acids long. J gave up 1 base and V 6 bases, and 9 bases lay outside the gene matches. The CDR3 DNA follows: TGTGCCAGTAGCCTTAGACAGGGCGCAAGCAATCAGCCCCAGCATTTT. Its protein is CASSLRQGASNQPQHF. The full variable domain, rest sourced from reference TRBV19 and TRBJ1-5, is DGGITQSPKYLFRKEGQNVTLSCEQNLNHDAMYWYRQDPGQGLRLIYYSQIVNDFQKGDIAEGYSVSREKKESFPLTVTSAQKNPTAFYLCASSLRQGASNQPQHFGDGTRLSIL.

V and J are TRBV7-3 and TRBJ2-6; 9 bases match TRBD1. The CDR3 is made up of 19 amino acids. V was clipped by 5 bases and J by 1 base; unmatched bases: 12. CDR1 is SGHTA, CDR2 FQGTGA, per germline. The CDR3 sequence is CASSQRTGGIGSGANVLTF. CDR3 in DNA: TGTGCCAGCAGCCAAAGAACAGGGGGCATAGGATCTGGGGCCAACGTCCTGACTTTC.